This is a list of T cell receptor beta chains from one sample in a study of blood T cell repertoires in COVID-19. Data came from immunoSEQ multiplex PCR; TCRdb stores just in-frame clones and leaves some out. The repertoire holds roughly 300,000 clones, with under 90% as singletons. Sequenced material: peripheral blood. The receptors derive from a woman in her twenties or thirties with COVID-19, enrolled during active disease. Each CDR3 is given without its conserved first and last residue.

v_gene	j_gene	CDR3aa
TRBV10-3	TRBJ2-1	AISEFGLAGKQF
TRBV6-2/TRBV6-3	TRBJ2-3	ASSLRRGTGIDTQY
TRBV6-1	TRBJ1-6	ASSEGDRVFLNSPLH
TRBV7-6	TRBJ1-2	ASSLGREAGGRNYGYT
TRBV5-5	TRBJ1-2	ASSLSDTYGYT
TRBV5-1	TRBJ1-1	ASSLVTGLGNTEAF
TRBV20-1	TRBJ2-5	SASGASGAFQETQY
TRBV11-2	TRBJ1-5	ASSLVSRNQPQH
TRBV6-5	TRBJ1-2	ASSRTGVDGYT
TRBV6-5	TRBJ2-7	ASSYGGSLSYEQY
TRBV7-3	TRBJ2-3	ASSSRTSGSVDTQY
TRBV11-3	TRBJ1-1	ASSLDAGNTEAF
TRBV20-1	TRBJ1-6	SASAGAIYNSPLH
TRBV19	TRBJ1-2	ASSTGRDRVTHGYT
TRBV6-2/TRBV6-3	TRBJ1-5	ASSYFSSGQPQH